Each of the 25 T cell receptor beta chains below was sequenced from the same sample in a study of T-cell reconstitution after alpha-beta-depleted transplantation in children. Preparation of the TCRbeta library involved a method that used unique molecular identifiers. TCRdb used MiXCR to reprocess the PCR reads, holding one entry per CDR3 protein. Of approximately 45,000 distinct CDR3 sequences in the sample, 52% are singletons; the top ten hold under 40%. This sample comprised peripheral blood, obtained before TCRalphabeta/CD19-depleted stem cell transplant. The receptors were sampled from a boy less than two years old with SCID, due to receive a stem cell transplant.

This clonotype came up once. This chain joins TRBV5-6 and TRBJ1-6; 10 bases line up with TRBD1. The CDR3 loop spans 15 amino acids. After removal of 4 bases from V and 10 bases from J, the junction contained 8 bases not matched to a gene. CDR1 is SGHDT and CDR2 is YYEEEE in the germline V gene. The chain's CDR3 is CASSAETGGSSPLHF. As DNA, the CDR3 is TGTGCCAGCAGCGCGGAGACAGGGGGCAGCTCACCCCTCCACTTT.

This sequence joins TRBV10-3 and TRBJ2-2; D is perhaps TRBD2 (5 bases). CDR1 and CDR2 from the germline V gene are ENHRY and SYGVKD. This CDR3 has 17 amino acids. Trimming stripped 2 bases from V and 4 bases from J, with 17 bases between. CDR3: CAISEGRTPSGTGELFF. The CDR3 coding sequence is TGTGCCATCAGTGAGGGCCGGACTCCTTCGGGCACCGGGGAGCTGTTTTTT.

This clonotype was seen a handful of times. The gene calls are TRBV7-9 and TRBJ2-7; 8 positions match TRBD1. Germline trimming cut 3 bases from V and 6 bases from J; bases unmatched to any gene: 10. This CDR3 region has 15 residues. Germline lookup yields CDR1 SEHNR and CDR2 FQNEAQ (reference sequence). The CDR3 nucleotides read TGTGCCAGCAGCTTCAGAGAGGACAGGGTATCCGAGCAGTACTTC. Translation: CASSFREDRVSEQYF.

This clonotype came up once. The J gene is TRBJ2-1, the V gene TRBV7-2, with D unresolved. Trimming took 1 base from V and 13 from J, leaving 2 bases between them. The germline V gene encodes CDR1 SGHTA and CDR2 FQGNSA. The CDR3 contains 9 residues. CDR3 nucleotide sequence: TGTGCCAGCAGCTTAGAACAGTTCTTC. It is translated as CASSLEQFF.

The chain carries TRBV19 and TRBJ2-7; 8 positions match TRBD1. Germline CDR1 is LNHDA and CDR2 is SQIVND (reference sequence). The CDR3 has 13 residues. Unmatched junction bases numbered 0, after V lost 0 bases and J lost 5 bases. The CDR3: CASSIETGDEQYF. CDR3 in DNA: TGTGCCAGTAGTATAGAGACAGGGGACGAGCAGTACTTC.

A few counts support this clonotype. The chain combines TRBV20-1 with TRBJ2-1; D is perhaps TRBD2 (7 bases). CDR3 length: 15 amino acids. Trimming removed 6 bases from V and 8 bases from J, with 23 bases in between. Germline CDR1 and CDR2: DFQATT and SNEGSKA (reference sequence). CDR3 protein: CSAQRGGPHYDEQFF. The CDR3 DNA reads as TGCAGTGCCCAAAGGGGGGGGCCCCACTATGATGAGCAGTTCTTC.

V usage is TRBV3-1 and J usage is TRBJ1-2, with D hard to call. Germline V lookup: CDR1 LGHDT, CDR2 YNNKEL (reference sequence). CDR3 length: 12 amino acids. V was clipped by 6 bases and J by 2 bases, with 7 bases between them. The CDR3, as DNA: TGTGCCAGCAGGGACGGCAACTATGGCTACACCTTC. Translating it yields CASRDGNYGYTF.

This chain uses TRBV5-1 with TRBJ2-1; 9 nucleotides agree with TRBD2. V was pared by 8 bases and J by 5 bases, with 8 bases of the junction left unmatched. CDR1 and CDR2 from the germline V gene are SGHRS and YFSETQ. The CDR3 spans 14 residues. CDR3 DNA sequence: TGCGCCAGTCTTCTAGCGGGGACCGACAATGAGCAGTTCTTC. As protein: CASLLAGTDNEQFF.

The chain links TRBV12-3 or TRBV12-4 to TRBJ2-3, with D perhaps TRBD1 (6 bases). The CDR3 extends over 15 amino acids. Trimming removed 6 bases from V and 0 bases from J, with 13 bases in between. DNA for the CDR3: TGTGCCAGCAGCCCCAACGACAGGAGCACAGATACGCAGTATTTT. Encoded protein: CASSPNDRSTDTQYF.

V usage is TRBV28 and J usage is TRBJ1-5, with a possible D match to TRBD1 (6 bases). The CDR3 runs 15 residues. The germline V gene has CDR1 MDHEN and CDR2 SYDVKM. V shed 7 bases and J shed 2 bases, with 15 bases lying between them. CDR3 sequence: CASTAGGHGNQPQHF. CDR3 sequence (DNA): TGTGCCAGCACCGCTGGGGGGCACGGCAATCAGCCCCAGCATTTT.

The table lists this clonotype with a few counts. The DNA of the CDR3 is TGCAGTGCTAGAGGGGACAGAGAGAATTCACCCCTCCACTTT. The encoded protein is CSARGDRENSPLHF. V usage is TRBV20-1 and J usage is TRBJ1-6, with TRBD1 matching 7 bases. V gave up 1 base and J gave up 7 bases; unmatched junction bases: 4. The CDR3 has 14 residues. Germline-derived CDR1 and CDR2 are DFQATT and SNEGSKA (reference sequence).

V usage is TRBV15 and J usage is TRBJ2-3; 8 positions agree with TRBD1. Gene TRBJ2-5 matches the end of the DNA better, so the J call may be wrong. Germline CDR1 reads LNHNV; CDR2 reads YYDKDF (reference sequence). This CDR3 comprises 14 residues. DNA for the CDR3: TGTGCCACCAGCAGAGATCAGGGGGCGGAGACCCAGTACTTC. Amino acid sequence: CATSRDQGAETQYF.

V and J are TRBV5-1 and TRBJ2-3; D remains unclear. The V gene's germline CDR1 is SGHRS and CDR2 YFSETQ. V was pared by 0 bases and J by 5 bases, with 10 bases between. The CDR3 extends over 14 amino acids. The CDR3, as DNA: TGCGCCAGCAGCTTGGTGCCTACCCAAGATACGCAGTATTTT. It encodes CASSLVPTQDTQYF.

Notes on this clonotype: Just one base apart from a much larger clone, this may be a read error. The CDR3 protein is CASSPTGGSGELFF. The CDR3 DNA sequence: TGCGCCAGCAGCCCTACAGGGGGCTCCGGGGAGCTGTTTTTT. This rearrangement joins TRBV4-1 to TRBJ2-2; TRBD1 agrees at 9 bases. The V gene end was trimmed by 4 bases and the J gene end by 6 bases; junction bases not matched to a gene: 3. Germline loops: CDR1 MGHRA, CDR2 YSYEKL. CDR3 length equals 14 residues.

This clonotype was detected a few times. The chain links TRBV11-2 to TRBJ2-1; 9 bases fit TRBD2. Germline V gene sequence: CDR1 SGHAT, CDR2 FQNNGV. The CDR3 length is 19 residues. J lost 8 bases, V lost 0 bases, and 17 bases had no gene match. The CDR3 sequence: CASSLDPVGLAGARDEQFF. The CDR3 DNA is TGTGCCAGCAGCTTAGACCCGGTGGGTTTAGCGGGGGCCAGGGATGAGCAGTTCTTC.

The chain uses TRBV9 and TRBJ1-4, with D perhaps TRBD1 (5 bases). The CDR3 runs 15 residues. The V gene's germline CDR1 is SGDLS and CDR2 YYNGEE. V was cut by 1 base and J by 8 bases, with 15 bases left in between. The CDR3 sequence is CASSVSSRSGEKLFF. The CDR3 nucleotides read TGTGCCAGCAGCGTATCATCGAGGTCAGGGGAAAAACTGTTTTTT.

The rearrangement joins TRBV12-3 or TRBV12-4 to TRBJ2-1; possibly TRBD2 for D (6 bases). Trimming removed 5 bases from V and 0 bases from J, with 11 bases in between. This CDR3 is built from 15 residues. This chain's CDR3 is CASSARGSSYNEQFF. Written as DNA, the CDR3 is TGTGCCAGCAGTGCTCGGGGGAGCTCCTACAATGAGCAGTTCTTC.

Only a few counts were recorded for this clonotype. The chain combines TRBV9 with TRBJ2-2, with unresolved D. Germline values: CDR1 SGDLS, CDR2 YYNGEE. V dropped 1 base and J dropped 0 bases, with 10 bases sitting between them. The CDR3 length is 16 residues. CDR3 amino acids: CASSVRQIANTGELFF. CDR3 nucleotides: TGTGCCAGCAGCGTAAGGCAAATCGCGAACACCGGGGAGCTGTTTTTT.

The CDR3: CASSLGMLAGDCEQYF. The CDR3 DNA reads TGTGCCAGCAGCTTGGGTATGCTAGCGGGAGATTGCGAGCAGTACTTC. This chain joins TRBV5-7 and TRBJ2-7; TRBD2 agrees at 10 bases. TRBV5-7 is annotated as an ORF whose role is uncertain. J was trimmed by 6 bases and V by 0 bases; bases with no gene match: 9. This CDR3 contains 16 residues.

The chain is built from TRBV20-1 and TRBJ2-1, with D possibly matching TRBD2 (6 bases). Germline V gene data show CDR1 as DFQATT and CDR2 as SNEGSKA (reference sequence). V lost 5 bases and J 8 bases, leaving 16 bases between the germline ends. The length of the CDR3 is 13 residues. The CDR3, as DNA: TGCAGTGCTCACTCCCCTTCTAGCGATGAGCAGTTCTTC. Amino acids: CSAHSPSSDEQFF.

The J gene is TRBJ2-2, the V gene TRBV5-6, with D perhaps matching TRBD1 (6 bases). CDR1 SGHDT and CDR2 YYEEEE come from the germline V gene. The CDR3 extends over 14 amino acids. Trimming stripped 1 base from V and 5 bases from J, with 9 bases between. The CDR3 loop reads CASSLSGVTGELFF. The CDR3 bases are TGTGCCAGCAGCTTGTCAGGGGTAACCGGGGAGCTGTTTTTT.

The chain couples TRBV6-5 to TRBJ1-1; 8 nucleotides align to TRBD1. CDR1 is MNHEY, CDR2 SVGAGI, per germline. J lost 3 bases, V lost 3 bases, and 3 bases had no gene match. The length of the CDR3 is 14 residues. In DNA, the CDR3 is TGTGCCAGCAGTTATAGACAGGGGCACACTGAAGCTTTCTTT. Protein: CASSYRQGHTEAFF.

The chain uses TRBV20-1 and TRBJ1-2; D is possibly TRBD1 (5 bases). Trimming shortened V by 6 bases and J by 3 bases, and 23 bases separated the two germline ends. CDR3 length: 16 amino acids. The germline V gene has CDR1 DFQATT and CDR2 SNEGSKA (reference sequence). CDR3 sequence reads: CSAPSRGDLGDYGYTF. CDR3 DNA sequence: TGCAGTGCACCTTCTCGGGGGGACTTAGGCGACTATGGCTACACCTTC.

The chain combines TRBV12-3 or TRBV12-4 with TRBJ2-5; D perhaps matches TRBD2 (6 bases). Trimming took off 6 bases at V and 5 bases at J, with 22 bases between the two ends. The CDR3 loop spans 16 amino acids. The CDR3 is CASSPWGGGSVETQYF. CDR3 nucleotide sequence: TGTGCCAGCAGCCCATGGGGAGGAGGAAGCGTGGAGACCCAGTACTTC.

About this clonotype itself: One end of the junction varies from germline; a read error may be responsible. This chain links TRBV7-8 with TRBJ2-2; 11 bases are a match to TRBD2. CDR3 length: 15 amino acids. In germline, CDR1 is SGHVS, CDR2 FQNEAQ. CDR3 nucleotides: TGTGCCAGCATGTCTAGCGGGGGGACCACCAGGGAGCTGTTTTTT. Its protein product is CASMSSGGTTRELFF.